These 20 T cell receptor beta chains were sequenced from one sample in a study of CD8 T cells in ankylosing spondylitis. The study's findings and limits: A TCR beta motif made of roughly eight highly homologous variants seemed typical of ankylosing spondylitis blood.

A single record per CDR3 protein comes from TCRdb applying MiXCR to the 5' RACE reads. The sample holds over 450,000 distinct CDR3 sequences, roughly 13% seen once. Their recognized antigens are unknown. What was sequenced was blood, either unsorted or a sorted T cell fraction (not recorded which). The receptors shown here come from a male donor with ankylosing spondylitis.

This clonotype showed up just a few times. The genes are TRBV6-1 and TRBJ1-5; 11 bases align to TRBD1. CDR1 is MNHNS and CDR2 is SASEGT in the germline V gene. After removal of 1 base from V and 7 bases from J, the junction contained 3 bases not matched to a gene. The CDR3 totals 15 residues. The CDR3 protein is CASSEGTGGRQPQHF. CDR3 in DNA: TGTGCCAGCAGTGAAGGGACAGGGGGCAGGCAGCCCCAGCATTTT.

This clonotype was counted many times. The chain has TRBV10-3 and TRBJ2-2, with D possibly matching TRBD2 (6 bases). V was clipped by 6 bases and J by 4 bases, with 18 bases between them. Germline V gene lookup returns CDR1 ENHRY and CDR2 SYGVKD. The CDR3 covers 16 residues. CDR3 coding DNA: TGTGCCATCAGCTCGGCAGGTAGCGGAGTCACCGGGGAGCTGTTTTTT. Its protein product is CAISSAGSGVTGELFF.

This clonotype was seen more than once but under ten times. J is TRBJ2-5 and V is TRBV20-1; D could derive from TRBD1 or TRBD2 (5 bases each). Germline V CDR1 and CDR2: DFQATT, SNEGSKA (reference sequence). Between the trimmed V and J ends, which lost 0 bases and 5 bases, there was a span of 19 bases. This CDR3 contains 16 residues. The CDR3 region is CSARDPSYEWGETQYF. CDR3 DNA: TGCAGTGCTAGAGATCCAAGTTACGAATGGGGGGAGACCCAGTACTTC.

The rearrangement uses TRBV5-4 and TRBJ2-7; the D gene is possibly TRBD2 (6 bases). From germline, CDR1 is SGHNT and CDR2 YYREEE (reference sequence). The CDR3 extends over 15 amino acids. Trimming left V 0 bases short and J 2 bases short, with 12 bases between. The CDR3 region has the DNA TGTGCCAGCAGCTTGGCCGGGATAGCGGCCTACGAGCAGTACGTC. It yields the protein CASSLAGIAAYEQYV.

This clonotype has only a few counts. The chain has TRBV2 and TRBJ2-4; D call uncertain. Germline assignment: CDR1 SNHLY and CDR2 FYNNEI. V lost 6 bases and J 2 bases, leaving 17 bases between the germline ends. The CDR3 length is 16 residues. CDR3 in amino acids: CASSLSAPGTKNIQYF. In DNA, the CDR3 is TGTGCCAGCAGCCTATCAGCCCCTGGAACCAAAAACATTCAGTACTTC.

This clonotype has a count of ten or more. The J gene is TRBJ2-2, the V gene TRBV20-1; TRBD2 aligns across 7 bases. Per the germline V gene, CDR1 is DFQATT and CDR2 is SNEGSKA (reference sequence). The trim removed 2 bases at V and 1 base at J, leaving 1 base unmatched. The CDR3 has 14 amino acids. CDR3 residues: CSARLAENTGELFF. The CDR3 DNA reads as TGCAGTGCTAGACTAGCGGAGAACACCGGGGAGCTGTTTTTT.

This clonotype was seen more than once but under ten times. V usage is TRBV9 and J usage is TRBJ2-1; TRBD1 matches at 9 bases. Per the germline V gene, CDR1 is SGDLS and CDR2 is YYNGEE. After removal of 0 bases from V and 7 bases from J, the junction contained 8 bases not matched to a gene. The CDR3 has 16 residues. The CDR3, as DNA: TGTGCCAGCAGCGTAGGAGGGCTAGGGACAGGGAATGAGCAGTTCTTC. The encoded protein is CASSVGGLGTGNEQFF.

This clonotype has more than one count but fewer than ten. For the CDR3, the DNA is TGCAGCGTTGTAAGGGACACAGATACGCAGTATTTT. Encoded protein: CSVVRDTDTQYF. This rearrangement joins TRBV29-1 to TRBJ2-3; no reliable D call. V was clipped by 4 bases and J by 2 bases, with 7 bases between them. Per germline, CDR1 SQVTM and CDR2 ANQGSEA. CDR3 length: 12 residues.

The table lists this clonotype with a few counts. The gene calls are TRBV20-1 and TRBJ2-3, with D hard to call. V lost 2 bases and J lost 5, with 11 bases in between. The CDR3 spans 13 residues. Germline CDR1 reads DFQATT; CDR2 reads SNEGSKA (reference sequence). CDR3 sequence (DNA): TGCAGTGCTAGACCTCCCGACTTAGATACGCAGTATTTT. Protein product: CSARPPDLDTQYF.

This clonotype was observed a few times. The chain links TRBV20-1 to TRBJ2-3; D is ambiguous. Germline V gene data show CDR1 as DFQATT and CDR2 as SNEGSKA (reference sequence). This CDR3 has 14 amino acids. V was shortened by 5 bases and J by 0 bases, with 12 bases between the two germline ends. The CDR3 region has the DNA TGCAGTGCTTTCTGGGGTTCTAGCACAGATACGCAGTATTTT. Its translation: CSAFWGSSTDTQYF.

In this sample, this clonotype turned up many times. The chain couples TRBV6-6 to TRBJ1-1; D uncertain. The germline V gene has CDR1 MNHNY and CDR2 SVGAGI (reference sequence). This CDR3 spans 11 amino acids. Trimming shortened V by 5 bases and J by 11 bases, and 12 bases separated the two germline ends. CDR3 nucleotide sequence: TGTGCCAGCAGTCGTCAGGAGGCGGCTTTCTTT. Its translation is CASSRQEAAFF.

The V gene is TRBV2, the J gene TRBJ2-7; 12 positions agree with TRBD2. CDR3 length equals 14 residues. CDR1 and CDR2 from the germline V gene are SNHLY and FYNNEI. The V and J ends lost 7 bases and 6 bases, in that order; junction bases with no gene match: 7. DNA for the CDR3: TGTGCCAGCAAGACTAGCGGGAGTCCGGTCGAGCAGTACTTC. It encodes CASKTSGSPVEQYF.

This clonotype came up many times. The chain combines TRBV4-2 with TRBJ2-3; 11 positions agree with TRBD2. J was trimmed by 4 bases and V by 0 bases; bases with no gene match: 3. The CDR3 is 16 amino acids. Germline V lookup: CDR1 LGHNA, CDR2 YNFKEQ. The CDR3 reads CASSQESSGRPDTQYF. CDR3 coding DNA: TGTGCCAGCAGCCAAGAGTCTAGCGGGAGGCCAGATACGCAGTATTTT.

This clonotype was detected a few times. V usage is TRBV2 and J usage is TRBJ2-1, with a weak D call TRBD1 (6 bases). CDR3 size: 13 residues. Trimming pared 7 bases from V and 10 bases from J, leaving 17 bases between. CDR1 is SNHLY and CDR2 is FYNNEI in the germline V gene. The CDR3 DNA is TGTGCCAGCATAGGGAACAGGGCAGGGGAGCAGTTCTTC. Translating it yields CASIGNRAGEQFF.

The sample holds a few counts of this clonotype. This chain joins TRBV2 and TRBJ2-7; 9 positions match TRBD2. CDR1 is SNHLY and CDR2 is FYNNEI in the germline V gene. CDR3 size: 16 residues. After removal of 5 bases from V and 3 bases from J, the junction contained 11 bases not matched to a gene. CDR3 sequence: CASSPTLSGSGYEQYF. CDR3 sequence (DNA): TGTGCCAGCAGTCCTACCCTTAGCGGGAGTGGCTACGAGCAGTACTTC.

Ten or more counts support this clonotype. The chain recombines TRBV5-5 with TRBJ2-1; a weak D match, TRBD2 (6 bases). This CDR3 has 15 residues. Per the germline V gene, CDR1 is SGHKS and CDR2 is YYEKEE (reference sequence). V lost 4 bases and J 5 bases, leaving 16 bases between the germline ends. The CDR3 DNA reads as TGTGCCAGCAGCCTATTGGAGGGCAAACACAATGAGCAGTTCTTC. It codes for CASSLLEGKHNEQFF.

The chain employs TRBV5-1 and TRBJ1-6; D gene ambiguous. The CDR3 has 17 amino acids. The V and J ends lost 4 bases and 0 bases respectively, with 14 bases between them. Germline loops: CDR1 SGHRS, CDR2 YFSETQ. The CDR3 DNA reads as TGCGCCAGCAGCCCGGGTCCCCTTTCCTCCTATAATTCACCCCTCCACTTT. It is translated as CASSPGPLSSYNSPLHF.

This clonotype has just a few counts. The DNA of the CDR3 is TGCAGTGCGGACAGGGCCTACTCCTACAATGAGCAGTTCTTC. The encoded protein is CSADRAYSYNEQFF. V usage is TRBV20-1 and J usage is TRBJ2-1; 8 nucleotides line up with TRBD1. Trimming cost V 6 bases and J 0 bases; bases outside gene matches: 4. The CDR3 length is 14 residues. The germline V gene has CDR1 DFQATT and CDR2 SNEGSKA (reference sequence).

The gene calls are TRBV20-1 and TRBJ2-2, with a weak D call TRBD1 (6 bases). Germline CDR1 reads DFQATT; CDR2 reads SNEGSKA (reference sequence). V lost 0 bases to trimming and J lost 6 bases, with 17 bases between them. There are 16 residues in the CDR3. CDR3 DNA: TGCAGTGCTAGAGATTTTGGGGGCGTTTGGTCCGGGGAGCTGTTTTTT. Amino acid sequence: CSARDFGGVWSGELFF.

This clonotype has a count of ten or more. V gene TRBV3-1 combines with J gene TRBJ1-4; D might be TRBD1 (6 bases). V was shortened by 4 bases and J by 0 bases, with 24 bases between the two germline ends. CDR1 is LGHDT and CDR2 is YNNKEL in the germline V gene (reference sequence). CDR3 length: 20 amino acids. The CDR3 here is CASSRGSIRTALATNEKLFF. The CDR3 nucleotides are TGTGCCAGCAGCCGAGGTTCGATACGGACAGCGCTAGCAACTAATGAAAAACTGTTTTTT.